This TCR beta chain was captured by sequencing in a study of shared clonotypes between healthy human individuals. Study results and caveats: For naive CD4 cells, roughly 4.6% of clonotypes were shared across a handful of donors.

Germline loops: CDR1 SEHNR, CDR2 FQNEAQ (reference sequence). This CDR3 is 15 amino acids long. Trimming at V came to 7 bases and at J to 8 bases, leaving 12 bases not matched to a gene. Method: immunoSEQ multiplex PCR; TCRdb's copy keeps in-frame clones and lacks some. The sample includes some 630,000 clones, about 96% seen only once; the top ten take 0.11%. Terminally differentiated effector memory CD45RA+ cells were excluded by CCR7 positive selection of CD45RO-negative cells. Remarks on this clone: The target antigen is unknown.

Sample: naive CD8+ T cells sorted from blood. The rearrangement uses TRBV7-9 and TRBJ1-4, with TRBD1 matching 8 bases. The sequence was collected from a woman aged 25 to 39 in good health. The CDR3 reads CASINSRDRPEKLFF. In DNA, the CDR3 is TGTGCCAGCATTAATAGCCGGGACAGGCCCGAAAAACTGTTTTTT.